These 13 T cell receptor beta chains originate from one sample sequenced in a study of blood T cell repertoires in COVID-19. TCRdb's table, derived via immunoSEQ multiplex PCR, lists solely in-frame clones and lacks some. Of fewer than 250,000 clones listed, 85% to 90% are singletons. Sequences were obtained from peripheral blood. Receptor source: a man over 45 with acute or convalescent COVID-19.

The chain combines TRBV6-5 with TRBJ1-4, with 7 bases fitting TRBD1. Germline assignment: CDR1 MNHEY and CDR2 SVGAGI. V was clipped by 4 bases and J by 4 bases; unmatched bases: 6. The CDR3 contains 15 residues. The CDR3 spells CASSSRDSVNEKLFF. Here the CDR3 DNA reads TGTGCCAGCAGTTCTCGGGACAGCGTTAATGAAAAACTGTTTTTT.

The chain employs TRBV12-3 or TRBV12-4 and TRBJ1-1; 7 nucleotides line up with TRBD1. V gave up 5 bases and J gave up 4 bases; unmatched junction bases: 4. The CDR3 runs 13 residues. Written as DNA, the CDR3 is TGTGCCAGCAGTCCCCGACAGGGCACTGAAGCTTTCTTT. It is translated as CASSPRQGTEAFF.

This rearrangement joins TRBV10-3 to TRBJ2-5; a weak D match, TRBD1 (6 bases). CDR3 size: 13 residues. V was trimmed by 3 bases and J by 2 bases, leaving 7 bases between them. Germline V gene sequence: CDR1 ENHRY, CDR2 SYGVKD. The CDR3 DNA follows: TGTGCCATCAGTGAACAGGGACAAGAGACCCAGTACTTC. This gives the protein CAISEQGQETQYF.

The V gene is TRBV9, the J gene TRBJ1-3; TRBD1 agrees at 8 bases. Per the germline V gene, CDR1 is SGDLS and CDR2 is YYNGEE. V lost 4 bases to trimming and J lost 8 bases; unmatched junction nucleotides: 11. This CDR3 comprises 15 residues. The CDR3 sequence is CASSTRQGRSDTIYF. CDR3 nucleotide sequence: TGTGCCAGCAGCACCCGACAGGGGAGGTCGGACACCATATATTTT.

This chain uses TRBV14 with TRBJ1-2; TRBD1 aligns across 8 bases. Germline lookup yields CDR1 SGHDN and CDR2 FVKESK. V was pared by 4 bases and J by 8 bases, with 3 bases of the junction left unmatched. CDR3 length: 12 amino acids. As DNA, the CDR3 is TGTGCCAGCAGCCTGTACAGGGGGGGCTACACCTTC. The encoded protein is CASSLYRGGYTF.

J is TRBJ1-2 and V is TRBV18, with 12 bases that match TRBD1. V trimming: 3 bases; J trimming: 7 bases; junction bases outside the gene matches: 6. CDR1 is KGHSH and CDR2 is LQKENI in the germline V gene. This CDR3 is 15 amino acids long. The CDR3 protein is CASSPPGQGAGGYTF. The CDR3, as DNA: TGTGCCAGCTCACCTCCGGGACAGGGGGCTGGTGGCTACACCTTC.

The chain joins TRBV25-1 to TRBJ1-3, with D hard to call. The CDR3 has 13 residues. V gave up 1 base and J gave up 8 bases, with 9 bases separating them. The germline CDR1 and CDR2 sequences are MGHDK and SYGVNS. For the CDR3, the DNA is TGTGCCAGCAGTGAATTTAGTAGCTACACCATATATTTT. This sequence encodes CASSEFSSYTIYF. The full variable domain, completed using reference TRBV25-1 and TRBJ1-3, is EADIYQTPRYLVIGTGKKITLECSQTMGHDKMYWYQQDPGMELHLIHYSYGVNSTEKGDLSSESTVSRIRTEHFPLTLESARPSHTSQYLCASSEFSSYTIYFGEGSWLTVV.

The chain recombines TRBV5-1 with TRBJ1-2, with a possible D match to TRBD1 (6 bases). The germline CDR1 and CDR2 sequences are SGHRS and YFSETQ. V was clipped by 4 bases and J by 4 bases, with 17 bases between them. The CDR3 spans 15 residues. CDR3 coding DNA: TGCGCCAGCAGCCCCCAGGGGCCGACCCGCTATGGCTACACCTTC. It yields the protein CASSPQGPTRYGYTF.

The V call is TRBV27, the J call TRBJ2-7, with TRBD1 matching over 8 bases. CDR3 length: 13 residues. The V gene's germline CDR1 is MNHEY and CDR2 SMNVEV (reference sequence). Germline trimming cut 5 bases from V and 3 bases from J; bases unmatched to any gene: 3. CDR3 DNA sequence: TGTGCCAGCAGTCCGGGACAGGACTACGAGCAGTACTTC. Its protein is CASSPGQDYEQYF.

Here the CDR3 DNA reads TGTGCCAGTAGTACAGGCAATCAGCCCCAGCATTTT. Amino acids: CASSTGNQPQHF. The chain couples TRBV19 to TRBJ1-5, with D unclear. Trimming cost V 4 bases and J 2 bases, with 3 bases left between them. CDR1 LNHDA and CDR2 SQIVND come from the germline V gene (reference sequence). This CDR3 spans 12 amino acids.

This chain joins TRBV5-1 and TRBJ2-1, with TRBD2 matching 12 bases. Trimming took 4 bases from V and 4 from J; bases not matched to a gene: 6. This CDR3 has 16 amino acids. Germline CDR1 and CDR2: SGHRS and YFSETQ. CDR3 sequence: CASSLETSGGYNEQFF. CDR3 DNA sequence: TGCGCCAGCAGCCTCGAAACTAGCGGGGGGTACAATGAGCAGTTCTTC. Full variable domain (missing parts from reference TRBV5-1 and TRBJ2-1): KAGVTQTPRYLIKTRGQQVTLSCSPISGHRSVSWYQQTPGQGLQFLFEYFSETQRNKGNFPGRFSGRQFSNSRSEMNVSTLELGDSALYLCASSLETSGGYNEQFFGPGTRLTVL.

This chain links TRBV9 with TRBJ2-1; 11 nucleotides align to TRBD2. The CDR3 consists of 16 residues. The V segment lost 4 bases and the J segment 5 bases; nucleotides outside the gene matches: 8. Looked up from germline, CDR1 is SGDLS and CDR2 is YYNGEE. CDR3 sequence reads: CASSPRGTSGNNEQFF. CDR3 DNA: TGTGCCAGCAGCCCCAGAGGGACTAGCGGCAACAATGAGCAGTTCTTC.

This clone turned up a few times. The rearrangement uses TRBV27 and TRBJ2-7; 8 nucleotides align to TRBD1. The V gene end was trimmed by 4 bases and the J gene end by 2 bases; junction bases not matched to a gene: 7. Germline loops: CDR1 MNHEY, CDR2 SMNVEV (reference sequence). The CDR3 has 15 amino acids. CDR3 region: CASSSPKTGAYEQYF. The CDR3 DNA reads TGTGCCAGCAGTTCCCCTAAGACAGGGGCCTACGAGCAGTACTTC.